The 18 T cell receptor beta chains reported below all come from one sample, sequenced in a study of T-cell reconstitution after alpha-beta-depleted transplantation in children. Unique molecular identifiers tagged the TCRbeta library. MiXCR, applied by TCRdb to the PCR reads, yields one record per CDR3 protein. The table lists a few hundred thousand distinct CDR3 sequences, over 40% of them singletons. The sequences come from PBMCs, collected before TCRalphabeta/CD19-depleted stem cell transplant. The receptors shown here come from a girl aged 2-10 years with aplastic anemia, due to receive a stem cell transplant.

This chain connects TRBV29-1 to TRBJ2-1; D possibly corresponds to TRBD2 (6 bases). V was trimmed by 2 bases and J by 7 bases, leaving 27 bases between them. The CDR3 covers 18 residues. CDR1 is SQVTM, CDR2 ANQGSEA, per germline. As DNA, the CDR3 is TGCAGCGTTGAATCGGGGAGGACTCCTCTCATTTCAGGGAATGAGCAGTTCTTC. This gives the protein CSVESGRTPLISGNEQFF.

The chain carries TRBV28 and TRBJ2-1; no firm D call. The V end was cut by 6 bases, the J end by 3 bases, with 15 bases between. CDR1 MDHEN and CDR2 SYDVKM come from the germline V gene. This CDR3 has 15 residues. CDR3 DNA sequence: TGTGCCAGCAGACCACTTAGAGGCGGCTACAATGAGCAGTTCTTC. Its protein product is CASRPLRGGYNEQFF.

This CDR3 reads CASSEGLAGETAIQYF. The CDR3 DNA is TGTGCCAGCAGTGAAGGGCTAGCGGGAGAAACGGCCATTCAGTACTTC. V usage is TRBV6-1 and J usage is TRBJ2-4; 10 bases are a match to TRBD2. The ends lost 1 base at V and 9 bases at J; junction bases unmatched: 9. Germline-derived CDR1 and CDR2 are MNHNS and SASEGT. The CDR3 runs 16 residues.

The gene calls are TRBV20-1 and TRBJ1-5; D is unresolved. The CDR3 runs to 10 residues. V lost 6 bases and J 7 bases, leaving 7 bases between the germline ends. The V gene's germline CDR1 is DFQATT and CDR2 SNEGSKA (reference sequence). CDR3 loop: CSAGRQPQHF. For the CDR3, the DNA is TGCAGTGCGGGTAGGCAGCCCCAGCATTTT.

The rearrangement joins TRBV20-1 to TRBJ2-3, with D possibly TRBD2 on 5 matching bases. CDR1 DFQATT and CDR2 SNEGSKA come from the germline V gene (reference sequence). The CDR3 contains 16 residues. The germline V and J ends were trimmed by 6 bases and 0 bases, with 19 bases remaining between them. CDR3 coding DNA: TGCAGTGCCGTCCCGATTCTTTGGACTAGCACAGATACGCAGTATTTT. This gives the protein CSAVPILWTSTDTQYF.

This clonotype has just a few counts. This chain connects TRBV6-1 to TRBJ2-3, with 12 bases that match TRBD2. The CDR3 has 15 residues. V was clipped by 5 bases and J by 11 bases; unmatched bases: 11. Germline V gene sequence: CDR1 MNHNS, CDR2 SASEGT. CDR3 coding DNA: TGTGCCAGCAGTCCTCTAGCGGGAGGGGAGAGTGGGCAGTATTTT. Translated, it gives CASSPLAGGESGQYF.

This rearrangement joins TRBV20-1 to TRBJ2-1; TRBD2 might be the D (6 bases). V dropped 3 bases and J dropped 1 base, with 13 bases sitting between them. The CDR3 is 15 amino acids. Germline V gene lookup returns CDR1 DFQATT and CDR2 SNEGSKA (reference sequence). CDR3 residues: CSARAGRESYNEQFF. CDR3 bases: TGCAGTGCTAGGGCGGGACGGGAGTCCTACAATGAGCAGTTCTTC.

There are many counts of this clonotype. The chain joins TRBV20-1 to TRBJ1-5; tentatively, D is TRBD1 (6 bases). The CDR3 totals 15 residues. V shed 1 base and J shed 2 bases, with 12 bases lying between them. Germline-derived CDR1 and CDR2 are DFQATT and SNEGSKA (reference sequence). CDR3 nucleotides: TGCAGTGCTAGAGGTACAGGGATTGGCAATCAGCCCCAGCATTTT. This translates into CSARGTGIGNQPQHF.

In DNA form, the CDR3 reads TGCGCCAGCAGCCAAGAACGGCAGGGGGGCACCGGGGAGCTGTTTTTT. Translated, it gives CASSQERQGGTGELFF. The gene calls are TRBV4-3 and TRBJ2-2; TRBD1 might be the D (7 bases). The CDR3 sequence is 16 residues long. Germline CDR1 reads LGHNA; CDR2 reads YSLEER. The V end was cut by 0 bases, the J end by 4 bases, with 12 bases between.

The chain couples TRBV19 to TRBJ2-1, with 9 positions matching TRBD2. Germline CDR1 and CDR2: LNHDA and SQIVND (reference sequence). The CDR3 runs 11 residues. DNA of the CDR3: TGTAAACCTAGCGGGGATAATGAGCAGTTCTTC. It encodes CKPSGDNEQFF.

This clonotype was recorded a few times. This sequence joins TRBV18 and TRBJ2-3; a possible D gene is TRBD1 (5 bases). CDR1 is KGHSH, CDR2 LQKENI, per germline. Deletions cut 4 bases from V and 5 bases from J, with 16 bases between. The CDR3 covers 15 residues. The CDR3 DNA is TGTGCCAGCTCACAGCGTATGATGGGGCAAGATACGCAGTATTTT. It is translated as CASSQRMMGQDTQYF.

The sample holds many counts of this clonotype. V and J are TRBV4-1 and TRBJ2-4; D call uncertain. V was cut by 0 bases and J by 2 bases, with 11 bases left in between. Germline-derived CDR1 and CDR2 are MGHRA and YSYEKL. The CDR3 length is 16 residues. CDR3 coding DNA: TGCGCCAGCAGCCAAGAAGTGCGCATAACCAAAAACATTCAGTACTTC. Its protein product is CASSQEVRITKNIQYF.

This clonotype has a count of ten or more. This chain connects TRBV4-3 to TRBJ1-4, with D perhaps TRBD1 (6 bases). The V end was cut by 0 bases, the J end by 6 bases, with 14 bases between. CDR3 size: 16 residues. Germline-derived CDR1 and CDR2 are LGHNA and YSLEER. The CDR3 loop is CASSQDWGGADEKLFF. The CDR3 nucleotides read TGCGCCAGCAGCCAAGACTGGGGGGGCGCGGATGAAAAACTGTTTTTT.

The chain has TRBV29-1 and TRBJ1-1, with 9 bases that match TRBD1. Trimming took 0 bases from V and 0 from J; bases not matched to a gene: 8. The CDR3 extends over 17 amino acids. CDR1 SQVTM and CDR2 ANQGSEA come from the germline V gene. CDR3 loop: CSVEELVRTGVNTEAFF. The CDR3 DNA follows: TGCAGCGTTGAAGAACTAGTCAGGACAGGGGTGAACACTGAAGCTTTCTTT.

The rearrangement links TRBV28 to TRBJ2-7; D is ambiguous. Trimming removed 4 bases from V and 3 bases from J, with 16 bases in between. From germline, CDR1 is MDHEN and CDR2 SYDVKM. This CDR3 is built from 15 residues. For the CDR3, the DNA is TGTGCCAGCAGTTCCCCGGGTCAAGGGAACTACGAGCAGTACTTC. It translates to CASSSPGQGNYEQYF.

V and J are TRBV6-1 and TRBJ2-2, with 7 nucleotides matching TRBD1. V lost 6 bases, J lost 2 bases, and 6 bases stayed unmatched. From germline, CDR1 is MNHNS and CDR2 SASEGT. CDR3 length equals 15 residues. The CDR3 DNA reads TGTGCCAGCAGACAGACAGGGATAAACACCGGGGAGCTGTTTTTT. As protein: CASRQTGINTGELFF.

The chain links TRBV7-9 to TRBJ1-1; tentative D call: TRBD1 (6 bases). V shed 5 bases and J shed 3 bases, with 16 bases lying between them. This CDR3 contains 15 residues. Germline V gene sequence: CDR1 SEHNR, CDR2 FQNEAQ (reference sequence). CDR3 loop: CASSPPGQFYTEAFF. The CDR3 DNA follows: TGTGCCAGCAGCCCCCCCGGACAGTTTTACACTGAAGCTTTCTTT.

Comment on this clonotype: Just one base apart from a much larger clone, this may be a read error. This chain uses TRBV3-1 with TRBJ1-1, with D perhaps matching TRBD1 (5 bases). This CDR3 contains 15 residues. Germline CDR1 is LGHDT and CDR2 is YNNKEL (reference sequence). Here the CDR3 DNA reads TGTGCCAGCAGCCAAGAACGGGGCCTGAACACTGAAGATTTCTTT. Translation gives CASSQERGLNTEDFF. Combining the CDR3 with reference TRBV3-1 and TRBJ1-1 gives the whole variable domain DTAVSQTPKYLVTQMGNDKSIKCEQNLGHDTMYWYKQDSKKFLKIMFSYNNKELIINETVPNRFSPKSPDKAHLNLHINSLELGDSAVYFCASSQERGLNTEDFFGQGTRLTVV.